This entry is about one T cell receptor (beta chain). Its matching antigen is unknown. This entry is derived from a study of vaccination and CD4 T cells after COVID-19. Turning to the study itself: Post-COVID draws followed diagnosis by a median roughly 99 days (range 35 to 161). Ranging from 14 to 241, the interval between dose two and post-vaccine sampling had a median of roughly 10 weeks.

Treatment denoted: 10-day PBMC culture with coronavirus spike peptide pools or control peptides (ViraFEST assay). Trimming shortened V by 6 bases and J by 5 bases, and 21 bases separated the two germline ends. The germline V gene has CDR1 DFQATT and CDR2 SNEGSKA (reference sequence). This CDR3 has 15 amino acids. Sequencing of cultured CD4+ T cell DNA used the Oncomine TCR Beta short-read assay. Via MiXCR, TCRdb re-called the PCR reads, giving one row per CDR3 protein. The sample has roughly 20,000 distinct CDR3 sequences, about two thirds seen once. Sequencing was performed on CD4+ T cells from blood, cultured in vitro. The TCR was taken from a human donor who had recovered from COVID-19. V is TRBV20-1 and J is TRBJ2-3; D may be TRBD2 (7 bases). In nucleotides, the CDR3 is TGCAGTGCCCTGAAGGGGGAGGGCCGTAGAGATACGCAGTATTTT. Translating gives CSALKGEGRRDTQYF.